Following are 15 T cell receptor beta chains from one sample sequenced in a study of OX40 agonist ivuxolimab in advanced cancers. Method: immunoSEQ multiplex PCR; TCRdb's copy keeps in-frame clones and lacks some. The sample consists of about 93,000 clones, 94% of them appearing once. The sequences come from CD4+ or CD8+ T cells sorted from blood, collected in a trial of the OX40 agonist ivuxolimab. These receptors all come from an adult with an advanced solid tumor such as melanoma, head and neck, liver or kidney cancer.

The CDR3 nucleotides read TGCGCCAGCAGTCCCATTTTTACGTCCTCCTACGAGCAGTACTTC. Translating gives CASSPIFTSSYEQYF. V is TRBV10-2 and J is TRBJ2-5; unclear D gene. The closer fit of TRBJ2-7 to the DNA end suggests the J call may be wrong. Per germline, CDR1 WSHSY and CDR2 SAAADI. The CDR3 runs 15 residues.

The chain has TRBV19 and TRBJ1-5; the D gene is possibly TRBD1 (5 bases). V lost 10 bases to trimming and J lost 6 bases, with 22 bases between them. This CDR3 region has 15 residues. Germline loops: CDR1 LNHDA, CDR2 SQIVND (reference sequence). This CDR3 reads CATTDSGRASQPQHF. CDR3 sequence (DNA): TGTGCCACCACCGACTCGGGACGGGCCTCTCAGCCCCAGCATTTT.

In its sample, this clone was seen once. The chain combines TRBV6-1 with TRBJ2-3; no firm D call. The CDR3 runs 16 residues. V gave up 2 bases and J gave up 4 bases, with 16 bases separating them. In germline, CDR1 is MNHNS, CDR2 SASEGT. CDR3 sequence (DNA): TGTGCCAGCAGTGAACAATCCCAAAAGGTGGCAGATACGCAGTATTTT. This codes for CASSEQSQKVADTQYF.

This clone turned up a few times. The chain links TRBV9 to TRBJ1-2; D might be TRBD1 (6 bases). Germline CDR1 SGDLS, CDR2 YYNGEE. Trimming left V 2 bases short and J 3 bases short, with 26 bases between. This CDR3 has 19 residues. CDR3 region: CASSVGPSTGNTGYYGYTF. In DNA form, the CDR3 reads TGTGCCAGCAGCGTGGGGCCTTCTACAGGGAATACAGGGTACTATGGCTACACCTTC.

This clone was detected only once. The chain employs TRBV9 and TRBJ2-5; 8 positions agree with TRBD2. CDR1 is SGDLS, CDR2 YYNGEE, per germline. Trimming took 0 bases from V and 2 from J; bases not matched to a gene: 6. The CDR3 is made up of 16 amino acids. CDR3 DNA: TGTGCCAGCAGCGTAGGGGCGGGGGGTCTTCAAGAGACCCAGTACTTC. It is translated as CASSVGAGGLQETQYF.

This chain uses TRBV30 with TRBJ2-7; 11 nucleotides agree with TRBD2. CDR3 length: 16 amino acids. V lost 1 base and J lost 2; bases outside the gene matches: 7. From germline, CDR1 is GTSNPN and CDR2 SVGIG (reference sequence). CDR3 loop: CAWSDRTSGSTYEQYF. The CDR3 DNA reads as TGTGCCTGGAGTGACCGCACTAGCGGGAGCACCTACGAGCAGTACTTC. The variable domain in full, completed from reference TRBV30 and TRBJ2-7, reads SQTIHQWPATLVQPVGSPLSLECTVEGTSNPNLYWYRQAAGRGLQLLFYSVGIGQISSEVPQNLSASRPQDRQFILSSKKLLLSDSGFYLCAWSDRTSGSTYEQYFGPGTRLTVT.

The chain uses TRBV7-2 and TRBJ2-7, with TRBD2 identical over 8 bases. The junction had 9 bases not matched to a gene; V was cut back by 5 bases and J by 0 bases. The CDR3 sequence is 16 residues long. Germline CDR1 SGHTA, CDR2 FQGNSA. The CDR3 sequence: CASSSVRGAPSYEQYF. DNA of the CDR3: TGTGCCAGCAGCAGCGTGCGGGGGGCCCCCTCCTACGAGCAGTACTTC.

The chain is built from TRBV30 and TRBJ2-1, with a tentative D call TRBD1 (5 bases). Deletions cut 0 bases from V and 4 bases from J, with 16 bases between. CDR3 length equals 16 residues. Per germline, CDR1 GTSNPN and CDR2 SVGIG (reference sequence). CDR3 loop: CAWSVLPVTEYNEQFF. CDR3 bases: TGTGCCTGGAGTGTACTCCCGGTGACAGAATACAATGAGCAGTTCTTC.

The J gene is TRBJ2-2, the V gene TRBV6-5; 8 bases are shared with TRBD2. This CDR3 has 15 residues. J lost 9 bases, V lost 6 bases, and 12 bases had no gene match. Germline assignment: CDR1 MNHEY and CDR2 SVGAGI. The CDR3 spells CASRPLAGRQWELFF. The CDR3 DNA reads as TGTGCCAGCAGACCCTTAGCGGGGAGACAATGGGAGCTGTTTTTT.

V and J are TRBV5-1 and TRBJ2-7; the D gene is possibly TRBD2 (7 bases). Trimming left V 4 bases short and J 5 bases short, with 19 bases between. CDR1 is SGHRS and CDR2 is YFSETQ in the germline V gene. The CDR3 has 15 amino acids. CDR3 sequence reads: CASSVRGAGEDEQYF. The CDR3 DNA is TGCGCCAGCAGCGTAAGGGGGGCGGGAGAAGACGAGCAGTACTTC.

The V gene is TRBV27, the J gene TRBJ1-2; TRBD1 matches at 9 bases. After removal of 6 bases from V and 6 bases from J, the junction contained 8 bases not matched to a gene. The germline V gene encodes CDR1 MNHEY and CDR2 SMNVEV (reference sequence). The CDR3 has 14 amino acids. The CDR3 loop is CASSSRDRADGYTF. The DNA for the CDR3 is TGTGCCAGCAGCTCCCGGGACAGGGCCGATGGCTACACCTTC.

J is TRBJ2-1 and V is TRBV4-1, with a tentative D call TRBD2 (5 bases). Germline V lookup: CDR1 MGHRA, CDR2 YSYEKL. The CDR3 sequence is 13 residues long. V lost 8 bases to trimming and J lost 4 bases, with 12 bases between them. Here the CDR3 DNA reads TGCGCCAGCGGAATGGAGCGGTACAATGAGCAGTTCTTC. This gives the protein CASGMERYNEQFF.

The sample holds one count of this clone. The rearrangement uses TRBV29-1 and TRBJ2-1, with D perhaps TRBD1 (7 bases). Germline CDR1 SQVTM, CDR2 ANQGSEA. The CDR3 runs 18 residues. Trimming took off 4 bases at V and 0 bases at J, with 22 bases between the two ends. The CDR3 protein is CSVGPPGGRRGSYNEQFF. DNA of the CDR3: TGCAGCGTTGGTCCGCCAGGGGGTAGGCGGGGCTCCTACAATGAGCAGTTCTTC.

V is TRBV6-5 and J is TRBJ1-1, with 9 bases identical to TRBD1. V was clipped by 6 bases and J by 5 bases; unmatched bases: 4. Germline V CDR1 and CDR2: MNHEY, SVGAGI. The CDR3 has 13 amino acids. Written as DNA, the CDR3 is TGTGCCAGCAGCCTCGGGACAGGGACTGAAGCTTTCTTT. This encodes CASSLGTGTEAFF.

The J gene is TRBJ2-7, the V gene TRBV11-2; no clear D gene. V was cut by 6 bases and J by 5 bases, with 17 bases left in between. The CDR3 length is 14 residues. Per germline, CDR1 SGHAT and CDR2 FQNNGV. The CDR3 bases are TGTGCCAGCAGGTTTGGAGTGGGGTCCGACGAGCAGTACTTC. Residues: CASRFGVGSDEQYF.